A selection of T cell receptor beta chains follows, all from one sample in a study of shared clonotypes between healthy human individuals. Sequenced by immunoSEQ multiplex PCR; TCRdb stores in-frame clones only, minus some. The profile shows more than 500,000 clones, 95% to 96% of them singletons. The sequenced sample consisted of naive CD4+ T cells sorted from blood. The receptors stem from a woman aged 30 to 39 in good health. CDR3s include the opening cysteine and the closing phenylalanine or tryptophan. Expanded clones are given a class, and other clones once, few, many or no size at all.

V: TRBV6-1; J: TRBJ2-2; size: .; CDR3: CASSAGLGGSNTGELFF
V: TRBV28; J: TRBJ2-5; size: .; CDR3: CASSSPGLAGRETQYF
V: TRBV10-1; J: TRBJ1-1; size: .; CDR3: CASPPNTEAFF
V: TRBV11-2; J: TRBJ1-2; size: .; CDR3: CASSPQGHYGYTF
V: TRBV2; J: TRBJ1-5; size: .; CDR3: CASSENGGRQPQHF
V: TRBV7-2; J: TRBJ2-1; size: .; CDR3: CASSQVNEQFF
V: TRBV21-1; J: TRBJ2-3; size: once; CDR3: CASIKKWDILTDTQYF
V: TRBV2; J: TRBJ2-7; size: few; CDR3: CASSGTAYEQYF
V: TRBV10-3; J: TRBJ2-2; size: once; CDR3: CAISDRAAVGTGELFF
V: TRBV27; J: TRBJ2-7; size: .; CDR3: CASSLFSHYEQYF
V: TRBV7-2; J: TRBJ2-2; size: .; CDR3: CASGVGPNTGELFF
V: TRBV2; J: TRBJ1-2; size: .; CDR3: CASSGVLSGSYTF
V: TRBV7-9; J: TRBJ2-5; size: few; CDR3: CASSWGLAGGETQYF
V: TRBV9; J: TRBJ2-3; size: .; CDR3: CASTRTGGSDTQYF
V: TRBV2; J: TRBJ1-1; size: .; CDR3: CASSVHGTENTEAFF
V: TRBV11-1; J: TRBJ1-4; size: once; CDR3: CASSLGGVDEKLFF
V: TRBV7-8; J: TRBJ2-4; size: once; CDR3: CASSRPLAGVIAKNIQYF
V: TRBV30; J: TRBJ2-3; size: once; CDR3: CAWSRGLGTDTQYF
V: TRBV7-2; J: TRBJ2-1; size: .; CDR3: CASSLVGGPHEQFF
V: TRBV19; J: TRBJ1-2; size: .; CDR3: CASSILGVYGYTF
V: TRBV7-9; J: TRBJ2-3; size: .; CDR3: CASSVRASGFGTDTQYF
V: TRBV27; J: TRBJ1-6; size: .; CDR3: CASSLEGASNSPLHF
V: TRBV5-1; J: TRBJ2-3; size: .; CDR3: CASRADPSTDTQYF
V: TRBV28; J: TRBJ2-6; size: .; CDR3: CASSFFSGLSGANVLTF
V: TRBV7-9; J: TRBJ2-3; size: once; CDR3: CASSSARGLAGNTDTQYF
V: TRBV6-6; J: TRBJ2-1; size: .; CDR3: CASSYGLGRREQFF
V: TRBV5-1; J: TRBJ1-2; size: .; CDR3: CASSSQGEAGYTF
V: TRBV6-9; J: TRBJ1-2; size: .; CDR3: CASSYSDRGNYGYTF
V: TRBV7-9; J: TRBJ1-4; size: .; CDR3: CASSLGRGAATNEKLFF
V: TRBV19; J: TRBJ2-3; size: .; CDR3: CASSMTSSTDTQYF
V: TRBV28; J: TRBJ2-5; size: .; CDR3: CASSGDRGRGVMETQYF
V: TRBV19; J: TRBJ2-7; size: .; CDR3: CASSMVSSYEQYF
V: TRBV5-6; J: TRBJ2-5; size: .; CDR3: CASRALGGEETQYF
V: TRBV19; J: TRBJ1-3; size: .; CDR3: CASSVLTGNTIYF